This T cell receptor beta chain appears in the sequencing data of a study of shared clonotypes between healthy human individuals. Study outcomes and limitations: Clonotype sharing among the donors was expected to vary with sequencing depth. Memory subsets generally showed smaller estimated richness than naive subsets did.

The CDR3 spans 15 residues. In germline, CDR1 is ENHRY, CDR2 SYGVKD. The V end lost 0 bases, the J end lost 2 bases, and 11 bases lay between the germline ends. In the original workflow: Junction-only sequences without quality scores were provided by ImmunoSEQ, so filtering was different. Profiling relied on immunoSEQ multiplex PCR, and the TCRdb table lists in-frame clones only, not all of them. The V and J calls and clone size were taken over from that table, and D and trimming were inferred from the DNA. Among 1.5 million to 2.5 million clones, 85% to 95% were seen once, and the ten largest hold roughly 1%. Positive CCR7 selection of CD45RO-negative cells yielded the naive CD8 cells, and terminally differentiated effector memory CD45RA+ cells were excluded. Caucasian adults residing in Nashville, Tennessee made up all the donors. A single count supports this clone. Its antigen is as yet unknown.

This sequence was found in a man aged 18 to 35 in good health. Sequencing used naive CD8+ T cells sorted from blood. V is TRBV10-3 and J is TRBJ2-7; D possibly matches TRBD1 or TRBD2 (5 bases each). The CDR3 bases are TGTGCCATCAGTGAGTCGCAGGGACCGGCCTACGAGCAGTACTTC. This gives the protein CAISESQGPAYEQYF.